This T cell receptor (beta chain) stems from a study of Graves' ophthalmopathy and Graves' hyperthyroidism. Hyperthyroidism was new, under 2 months, in patients aged 18 to 65. On this clonotype itself: What it binds is not known. One end of the junction varies from germline; a read error may be responsible.

The CDR3 has 12 amino acids. Amplification of TCR beta CDR3 regions used RNA transcripts. Second-round multiplex PCR followed a first-round RT-PCR using HTBI primers. Via MiXCR, TCRdb re-called the multiplex PCR reads, giving one row per CDR3 protein. The repertoire has 450,000 to 600,000 distinct CDR3 sequences, under 45% of them found once; the top ten carry approximately 4.1%. Whole-study findings and limits: The authors also found most expanded thyroid clonotypes above 0.001 frequency in blood. Progression of ophthalmopathy was predicted by the model with about 66% sensitivity and 72.22% specificity.

The sequence was collected from an adult man with Graves' hyperthyroidism. This chain links TRBV12-3 or TRBV12-4 with TRBJ2-2; D uncertain. Sequences were obtained from peripheral blood or thyroid tissue (not recorded which). CDR3 nucleotides: TGTGCCAGCAGATTAGACGTCGGGGAGCTGTTTTTT. Its protein is CASRLDVGELFF.